The 29 T cell receptor beta chains below were found in one sample sequenced in a study of OX40 agonist ivuxolimab in advanced cancers. Generated by immunoSEQ multiplex PCR, the TCRdb table keeps only in-frame clones and is missing some. The table records tens of thousands of clones, roughly 87% of them present only once. The sample consisted of CD4+ or CD8+ T cells sorted from blood, taken in a trial of the OX40 agonist ivuxolimab. The receptors derive from an adult with an advanced solid tumor such as melanoma, head and neck, liver or kidney cancer.

V is TRBV2 and J is TRBJ1-1; 8 bases match TRBD1. The CDR3 spans 14 residues. The V segment lost 6 bases and the J segment 0 bases; nucleotides outside the gene matches: 3. Germline V gene sequence: CDR1 SNHLY, CDR2 FYNNEI. The CDR3: CASRPTGVNTEAFF. DNA of the CDR3: TGTGCCAGCAGACCGACAGGGGTGAACACTGAAGCTTTCTTT.

The rearrangement joins TRBV6-6 to TRBJ1-5; possible D gene TRBD1, 6 bases. V was pared by 4 bases and J by 9 bases, with 16 bases between. Germline V gene lookup returns CDR1 MNHNY and CDR2 SVGAGI (reference sequence). CDR3 length equals 14 residues. CDR3 coding DNA: TGTGCCAGCAGTTCACGACAGGCCGTGGGGCCCCAGCATTTT. Translation: CASSSRQAVGPQHF.

The rearrangement links TRBV6-5 to TRBJ1-4; D remains ambiguous. Germline lookup yields CDR1 MNHEY and CDR2 SVGAGI. With 0 bases removed from V and 8 bases from J, the gap between germline ends came to 4 bases. This CDR3 is 12 amino acids long. The CDR3 loop reads CASSYSGEKLFF. The CDR3 DNA is TGTGCCAGCAGTTACTCGGGGGAAAAACTGTTTTTT.

The genes are TRBV11-3 and TRBJ2-1; TRBD2 might be the D (6 bases). V lost 1 base and J lost 4, with 11 bases in between. The CDR3 has 15 amino acids. From germline, CDR1 is SGHNT and CDR2 YENEEA. In nucleotides, the CDR3 is TGTGCCAGCAGCTTAGGCTCGGGGACTTACAATGAGCAGTTCTTC. Translating gives CASSLGSGTYNEQFF. Full variable domain (outside the CDR3, taken from reference TRBV11-3 and TRBJ2-1): EAGVVQSPRYKIIEKKQPVAFWCNPISGHNTLYWYLQNLGQGPELLIRYENEEAVDDSQLPKDRFSAERLKGVDSTLKIQPAELGDSAVYLCASSLGSGTYNEQFFGPGTRLTVL.

The V gene is TRBV7-9, the J gene TRBJ1-1, with 7 nucleotides matching TRBD1. Germline-derived CDR1 and CDR2 are SEHNR and FQNEAQ (reference sequence). CDR3 size: 16 residues. Germline trimming cut 2 bases from V and 4 bases from J; bases unmatched to any gene: 10. CDR3 amino acids: CASSLQGGVRITEAFF. The CDR3 DNA reads TGTGCCAGCAGCTTACAGGGGGGGGTCAGGATCACTGAAGCTTTCTTT.

This chain connects TRBV14 to TRBJ2-3, with a weak D call TRBD2 (5 bases). The CDR3 spans 13 residues. V lost 3 bases to trimming and J lost 6 bases, with 10 bases between them. Germline V gene data show CDR1 as SGHDN and CDR2 as FVKESK. CDR3 residues: CASSQGAEDTQYF. The CDR3 nucleotides are TGTGCCAGCAGCCAGGGAGCGGAGGATACGCAGTATTTT.

This clone came up a few times. This chain connects TRBV9 to TRBJ2-1, with D tentatively TRBD1 (5 bases). Between the trimmed V and J ends, which lost 3 bases and 4 bases, there was a span of 11 bases. The CDR3 loop spans 14 amino acids. Germline V gene lookup returns CDR1 SGDLS and CDR2 YYNGEE. The chain's CDR3 is CASSDRTLYNEQFF. In nucleotides, the CDR3 is TGTGCCAGCAGCGATAGGACACTTTACAATGAGCAGTTCTTC.

The DNA of the CDR3 is TGTGCCAGACGACAGGTTCTTCCTGCACCCTACGAGCAGTACTTC. This sequence encodes CARRQVLPAPYEQYF. The chain links TRBV19 to TRBJ2-7; D perhaps matches TRBD1 (6 bases). The CDR3 length is 15 residues. V gave up 9 bases and J gave up 2 bases, with 20 bases separating them. CDR1 is LNHDA, CDR2 SQIVND, per germline (reference sequence).

The chain uses TRBV7-9 and TRBJ1-4; a weak D match, TRBD1 (5 bases). The CDR3 is made up of 14 amino acids. The V gene lost 5 bases and the J gene lost 7 bases, with 14 bases spanning the gap. Germline values: CDR1 SEHNR, CDR2 FQNEAQ (reference sequence). The CDR3 DNA follows: TGTGCCAGCAGCGGAGGAGGGGCAGGTGAAAAACTGTTTTTT. Translation gives CASSGGGAGEKLFF.

This clone was counted only a few times. V and J are TRBV27 and TRBJ1-5, with D possibly being TRBD1 (5 bases). Looked up from germline, CDR1 is MNHEY and CDR2 is SMNVEV (reference sequence). The ends were cut back, 6 bases at V and 0 bases at J, with 9 bases in the middle. This CDR3 region has 14 residues. The CDR3 DNA follows: TGTGCCAGCAGCCCGACAGTTAGCAATCAGCCCCAGCATTTT. This translates into CASSPTVSNQPQHF.

The rearrangement links TRBV6-5 to TRBJ1-2, with 7 bases aligning to TRBD1. This CDR3 spans 15 amino acids. Germline lookup yields CDR1 MNHEY and CDR2 SVGAGI. After removal of 5 bases from V and 4 bases from J, the junction contained 10 bases not matched to a gene. The chain's CDR3 is CASSLIGAGGYGYTF. In DNA form, the CDR3 reads TGTGCCAGCAGTCTCATTGGAGCAGGGGGCTATGGCTACACCTTC.

The chain links TRBV5-1 to TRBJ1-4; maybe TRBD1 (5 bases). The germline V and J ends were trimmed by 0 bases and 8 bases, with 20 bases remaining between them. Germline CDR1 SGHRS, CDR2 YFSETQ. The CDR3 is 17 amino acids. CDR3 in DNA: TGCGCCAGCAGCTTGGGACAGCGAGCCTTAGCTCCCGAAAAACTGTTTTTT. This codes for CASSLGQRALAPEKLFF.

This chain joins TRBV6-6 and TRBJ1-2, with D maybe TRBD1 (6 bases). V lost 4 bases and J lost 4, with 13 bases in between. The germline CDR1 and CDR2 sequences are MNHNY and SVGAGI (reference sequence). The CDR3 runs to 14 residues. The CDR3: CASSSNPDSYGYTF. In nucleotides, the CDR3 is TGTGCCAGCAGTTCGAACCCGGACAGCTATGGCTACACCTTC.

The genes are TRBV6-5 and TRBJ2-1, with TRBD2 as a possible D gene (5 bases). Germline CDR1 is MNHEY and CDR2 is SVGAGI. V was pared by 7 bases and J by 3 bases, with 7 bases between. This CDR3 spans 12 amino acids. The CDR3 loop is CASTGGYNEQFF. The CDR3 nucleotides are TGTGCCAGCACCGGAGGCTACAATGAGCAGTTCTTC.

The chain uses TRBV19 and TRBJ2-7; the match to TRBD2 covers 7 bases. Germline CDR1 and CDR2: LNHDA and SQIVND (reference sequence). Trimming at V came to 3 bases and at J to 1 base, leaving 6 bases not matched to a gene. This CDR3 has 15 amino acids. DNA of the CDR3: TGTGCCAGTAGTATGGTCCTAGCGGCTTCCTACGAGCAGTACTTC. This translates into CASSMVLAASYEQYF.

The rearrangement joins TRBV6-5 to TRBJ1-1, with D hard to call. Germline loops: CDR1 MNHEY, CDR2 SVGAGI. CDR3 length equals 12 residues. Trimming took off 2 bases at V and 1 base at J, with 2 bases between the two ends. The CDR3: CASSYTNTEAFF. In nucleotides, the CDR3 is TGTGCCAGCAGTTACACGAACACTGAAGCTTTCTTT.

The chain joins TRBV5-1 to TRBJ1-1, with D uncertain. This CDR3 is built from 13 residues. Per germline, CDR1 SGHRS and CDR2 YFSETQ. The V end lost 4 bases, the J end lost 7 bases, and 14 bases lay between the germline ends. The DNA for the CDR3 is TGCGCCAGCAGCCGCGCCCGGGAAGATGAAGCTTTCTTT. This encodes CASSRAREDEAFF. Supplemented by reference TRBV5-1 and TRBJ1-1, the full variable domain reads KAGVTQTPRYLIKTRGQQVTLSCSPISGHRSVSWYQQTPGQGLQFLFEYFSETQRNKGNFPGRFSGRQFSNSRSEMNVSTLELGDSALYLCASSRAREDEAFFGQGTRLTVV.

The chain employs TRBV5-4 and TRBJ1-2, with 7 bases matching TRBD1. V dropped 4 bases and J dropped 4; count of bases not matched to a gene: 7. Germline assignment: CDR1 SGHNT and CDR2 YYREEE (reference sequence). The CDR3 is 14 amino acids. In DNA form, the CDR3 reads TGTGCCAGCAGCATTCCGACAGGGACCTATGGCTACACCTTC. Its protein product is CASSIPTGTYGYTF.

CDR3 coding DNA: TGTGCCGGCGAGACGCCTAGCGGGGGACAGGAAGATACGCAGTATTTT. Amino acid sequence: CAGETPSGGQEDTQYF. The chain uses TRBV2 and TRBJ2-3, with 10 nucleotides matching TRBD2. Germline values: CDR1 SNHLY, CDR2 FYNNEI. After removal of 11 bases from V and 5 bases from J, the junction contained 16 bases not matched to a gene. The CDR3 has 16 residues.

The chain employs TRBV2 and TRBJ1-1; possible D gene TRBD1, 6 bases. Germline CDR1 and CDR2: SNHLY and FYNNEI. This CDR3 region has 15 residues. V lost 8 bases to trimming and J lost 5 bases, with 21 bases between them. CDR3 region: CASSYKQGRNTEAFF. The CDR3 coding sequence is TGTGCCAGCTCATATAAACAGGGAAGGAATACTGAAGCTTTCTTT.

The V gene is TRBV19, the J gene TRBJ1-2; D not resolved. The CDR3 spans 16 residues. Germline V lookup: CDR1 LNHDA, CDR2 SQIVND (reference sequence). V shed 1 base and J shed 7 bases, with 19 bases lying between them. The CDR3 DNA sequence: TGTGCCAGTAGTATAGGGTCGGGTAGTCTCTTCGGTGGCTACACCTTC. Translation gives CASSIGSGSLFGGYTF.

This clone turned up a few times. V is TRBV11-2 and J is TRBJ1-2, with D hard to call. This CDR3 is built from 12 residues. In germline, CDR1 is SGHAT, CDR2 FQNNGV. V was clipped by 0 bases and J by 7 bases, with 6 bases between them. DNA of the CDR3: TGTGCCAGCAGCTTAGAAGGGCTTGGCTACACCTTC. This encodes CASSLEGLGYTF.

V usage is TRBV7-8 and J usage is TRBJ2-2; the D is unclear. Germline V gene sequence: CDR1 SGHVS, CDR2 FQNEAQ. V was trimmed by 3 bases and J by 4 bases, leaving 9 bases between them. The CDR3 consists of 14 residues. This CDR3 reads CASSLASRTGELFF. CDR3 nucleotides: TGTGCCAGCAGCTTGGCGTCTCGCACCGGGGAGCTGTTTTTT. The full variable domain, with the rest looked up from reference TRBV7-8 and TRBJ2-2, is GAGVSQSPRYKVAKRGQDVALRCDPISGHVSLFWYQQALGQGPEFLTYFQNEAQLDKSGLPSDRFFAERPEGSVSTLKIQRTQQEDSAVYLCASSLASRTGELFFGEGSRLTVL.

The chain employs TRBV28 and TRBJ2-5, with TRBD2 matching 7 bases. Germline CDR1 reads MDHEN; CDR2 reads SYDVKM. This CDR3 is built from 15 residues. V dropped 7 bases and J dropped 5; count of bases not matched to a gene: 13. CDR3 DNA sequence: TGTGCCAGCAACCTGGGGGGGATGCGGATGGAGACCCAGTACTTC. It is translated as CASNLGGMRMETQYF. The full variable domain, completed using reference TRBV28 and TRBJ2-5, is DVKVTQSSRYLVKRTGEKVFLECVQDMDHENMFWYRQDPGLGLRLIYFSYDVKMKEKGDIPEGYSVSREKKERFSLILESASTNQTSMYLCASNLGGMRMETQYFGPGTRLLVL.

The gene calls are TRBV5-4 and TRBJ2-5; no reliable D call. This CDR3 region has 15 residues. Germline V gives CDR1 SGHNT, CDR2 YYREEE (reference sequence). V was pared by 4 bases and J by 5 bases, with 18 bases between. The CDR3 coding sequence is TGTGCCAGCAGCCCACGACGGCAAATTGGGGAGACCCAGTACTTC. It is translated as CASSPRRQIGETQYF.

V gene TRBV19 combines with J gene TRBJ2-1; D may match TRBD1 or TRBD2 (5 bases each). This CDR3 is built from 14 residues. CDR1 is LNHDA and CDR2 is SQIVND in the germline V gene (reference sequence). V was shortened by 5 bases and J by 2 bases, with 10 bases between the two germline ends. Written as DNA, the CDR3 is TGTGCCAGTAGTCTTACGGGGCCCTACAATGAGCAGTTCTTC. This translates into CASSLTGPYNEQFF.

The chain combines TRBV4-1 with TRBJ1-2; D is uncertain. CDR1 and CDR2 (germline): MGHRA, YSYEKL. Trimming cost V 0 bases and J 5 bases, with 4 bases left between them. The CDR3 runs to 12 residues. The CDR3 loop reads CASSQEGYGYTF. CDR3 nucleotides: TGCGCCAGCAGCCAAGAAGGATATGGCTACACCTTC.

V is TRBV5-8 and J is TRBJ1-1; D gene unclear. With 0 bases removed from V and 0 bases from J, the gap between germline ends came to 15 bases. The CDR3 length is 17 residues. CDR1 is SGHTS and CDR2 is YDEGEE in the germline V gene. CDR3 region: CASSLGQMTTMNTEAFF. The CDR3 DNA reads TGTGCCAGCAGCTTGGGCCAGATGACGACTATGAACACTGAAGCTTTCTTT. The variable domain in full, with the rest retrieved from reference TRBV5-8 and TRBJ1-1, is EAGVTQSPTHLIKTRGQQATLRCSPISGHTSVYWYQQALGLGLQFLLWYDEGEERNRGNFPPRFSGRQFPNYSSELNVNALELEDSALYLCASSLGQMTTMNTEAFFGQGTRLTVV.

The chain uses TRBV19 and TRBJ2-5; D is unresolved. The CDR3 covers 12 residues. V gave up 3 bases and J gave up 2 bases, with 4 bases separating them. Per the germline V gene, CDR1 is LNHDA and CDR2 is SQIVND (reference sequence). CDR3 residues: CASSMQQETQYF. CDR3 bases: TGTGCCAGTAGTATGCAGCAAGAGACCCAGTACTTC.